Listed below are T cell receptor beta chains from one sample, sequenced in a study of T cells in Graves' hyperthyroidism and ophthalmopathy. TCRdb independently ran MiXCR on the multiplex PCR reads; one entry per CDR3 protein. The sample includes around 490,000 distinct CDR3 sequences, approximately 20% of them seen just once. Sequenced input: blood. The receptor set was obtained from a man aged 35 to 55 with Graves' ophthalmopathy. Both conserved end residues are part of each CDR3. A D gene is named only where the DNA matches it firmly. The listing skips clone size in some rows; elsewhere it reads once, few, many or a size class.

CDR3	DNA	size	D	V	J
CASSLDYRRSGANVLTF	TGTGCCAGCAGCCTCGACTACCGGCGCTCTGGGGCCAACGTCCTGACTTTC	-	-	TRBV5-1	TRBJ2-6
CASSSPQGNYGYTF	TGCGCCAGCAGTTCGCCGCAGGGAAACTATGGCTACACCTTC	few	-	TRBV5-1	TRBJ1-2
CASGPDETYEQYF	TGTGCCAGCGGCCCGGACGAGACCTACGAGCAGTACTTC	-	-	TRBV7-9	TRBJ2-7
CASSSTVYNSPLHF	TGTGCCAGCAGCTCGACAGTCTATAATTCACCCCTCCACTTT	-	-	TRBV7-9	TRBJ1-6
CASSSADREQFF	TGTGCCAGCAGCTCAGCGGACAGGGAGCAGTTCTTC	-	TRBD1	TRBV13	TRBJ2-1
CASSVGGLGYTF	TGTGCCAGCAGCGTAGGGGGCCTCGGCTACACCTTC	-	-	TRBV9	TRBJ1-2
CASSLRAGSIYEQYF	TGTGCTAGCAGCTTACGGGCGGGCTCGATCTACGAGCAGTACTTC	-	-	TRBV7-7	TRBJ2-7
CATSDSRPGLAGRNIQYF	TGTGCCACCAGTGATTCCCGTCCGGGACTAGCGGGTCGAAACATTCAGTACTTC	few	TRBD2	TRBV24-1	TRBJ2-4
CASRRDPQGTQYF	TGCGCCAGCAGGCGCGACCCACAGGGGACCCAGTACTTC	-	-	TRBV5-1	TRBJ2-5
CASSLFRAGGPSYNEQFF	TGTGCCAGCAGCTTGTTCCGAGCGGGGGGTCCCTCCTACAATGAGCAGTTCTTC	many	TRBD2	TRBV11-2	TRBJ2-1
CASTQRSNRALTYNEQFF	TGCGCCAGCACCCAGAGGTCCAACAGGGCACTCACCTACAATGAGCAGTTCTTC	many	-	TRBV4-1	TRBJ2-1
CASSLGPGFGTYEQYF	TGCGCCAGCAGCTTAGGTCCTGGGTTTGGTACCTACGAGCAGTACTTC	-	-	TRBV5-1	TRBJ2-7
CASSLGGASNQPQHF	TGTGCCAGCAGCCTGGGAGGGGCTAGCAATCAGCCCCAGCATTTT	many	-	TRBV7-9	TRBJ1-5
CASSFKPGVVHEQYF	TGTGCCAGCAGCTTTAAGCCCGGGGTTGTCCACGAGCAGTACTTC	-	-	TRBV7-2	TRBJ2-7
CATRASGDTQYF	TGTGCCACCAGAGCTAGCGGGGATACGCAGTATTTT	-	TRBD2	TRBV24-1	TRBJ2-3
CSSSSGRAVNEQFF	TGCAGTTCCTCTAGCGGGAGGGCCGTGAATGAGCAGTTCTTC	-	TRBD2	TRBV20-1	TRBJ2-1
CASSERTGTVSNQPQHF	TGTGCCAGCAGTGAACGGACAGGGACGGTCAGCAATCAGCCCCAGCATTTT	-	TRBD1	TRBV6-1	TRBJ1-5
CSATKAGGHLGGETQYF	TGCAGTGCCACGAAAGCGGGAGGGCATTTAGGTGGAGAGACCCAGTACTTC	-	TRBD2	TRBV20-1	TRBJ2-5
CASSRDRGRGDEQFF	TGTGCCAGCAGTCGGGACAGGGGGCGCGGGGATGAGCAGTTCTTC	many	TRBD1	TRBV2	TRBJ2-1
CASSLGQDGTDTQYF	TGTGCCAGCAGTTTAGGGCAGGACGGCACAGATACGCAGTATTTT	many	-	TRBV12-3/TRBV12-4	TRBJ2-3
CATFLAGGYNEQFF	TGTGCCACCTTCTTAGCGGGAGGCTACAATGAGCAGTTCTTC	few	TRBD2	TRBV7-9	TRBJ2-1
CASRSSGTGGNEQYF	TGTGCCAGCAGGTCCTCCGGGACAGGGGGGAACGAGCAGTACTTC	-	TRBD1	TRBV7-3	TRBJ2-7
CASSMGGQGAHTEAFF	TGTGCCAGTAGTATGGGAGGACAGGGGGCTCACACTGAAGCTTTCTTT	few	TRBD1	TRBV19	TRBJ1-1
CASSATVTNQPQHF	TGTGCCAGCAGTGCTACAGTTACGAATCAGCCCCAGCATTTT	many	-	TRBV2	TRBJ1-5
CASKEQGGDHEQYF	TGCGCCAGCAAGGAGCAGGGAGGAGACCACGAGCAGTACTTC	few	-	TRBV5-1	TRBJ2-7
CASSYSPLTASRSEEKLFF	TGTGCCAGCAGTTACTCGCCTTTGACGGCCTCCCGATCGGAAGAAAAACTGTTTTTT	-	-	TRBV6-2/TRBV6-3	TRBJ1-4
CASSDTDRVGTGELFF	TGTGCCAGCAGTGACACCGACAGGGTCGGAACCGGGGAGCTGTTTTTT	-	TRBD1	TRBV6-4	TRBJ2-2
CSARVDSDSYGYTF	TGCAGTGCTAGAGTGGACAGCGACTCCTATGGCTACACCTTC	few	-	TRBV20-1	TRBJ1-2
CASSLARGFLGGAKNIQYF	TGTGCCAGCAGCTTAGCACGGGGGTTTTTAGGAGGAGCCAAAAACATTCAGTACTTC	-	-	TRBV7-8	TRBJ2-4
CASSLFREMGKAFF	TGTGCCAGCAGTTTATTCCGGGAGATGGGGAAAGCTTTCTTT	many	-	TRBV28	TRBJ1-1
CASSFSRLSRGYTF	TGTGCCAGCAGTTTCAGTCGGCTTTCACGTGGCTACACCTTC	many	-	TRBV12-3/TRBV12-4	TRBJ1-2
CASRRDRFEQYF	TGTGCCAGCAGGAGGGACAGATTCGAGCAGTACTTC	few	TRBD1	TRBV28	TRBJ2-7
CVSSLNPGLAGASSYEQYF	TGTGTCAGCAGCTTAAATCCGGGACTAGCGGGCGCAAGCTCCTACGAGCAGTACTTC	-	TRBD2	TRBV7-2	TRBJ2-7
CASSRLGGGAYNEQFF	TGCGCCAGCAGCCGCTTAGGCGGGGGCGCCTACAATGAGCAGTTCTTC	few	-	TRBV5-1	TRBJ2-1
CASSSLGGIDEKLFF	TGTGCCAGCAGCTCGTTAGGGGGAATCGATGAAAAACTGTTTTTT	-	-	TRBV7-9	TRBJ1-4
CASSVVEGPQVGYTF	TGTGCCAGCAGCGTAGTTGAGGGACCTCAAGTGGGCTACACCTTC	-	-	TRBV9	TRBJ1-2
CASSRWTSNYEQYF	TGTGCCAGCAGCCGATGGACTAGTAACTACGAGCAGTACTTC	-	TRBD2	TRBV7-2	TRBJ2-7
CSVASGIGTDTQYF	TGCAGCGTTGCGAGCGGGATTGGGACAGATACGCAGTATTTT	many	TRBD2	TRBV29-1	TRBJ2-3
CASSSRTASFEQYF	TGTGCCAGCAGCTCCCGAACGGCAAGCTTTGAGCAGTACTTC	-	-	TRBV11-2	TRBJ2-7
CASDGWVGTEAFF	TGTGCCAGCGACGGTTGGGTGGGGACAGAAGCTTTCTTT	many	-	TRBV28	TRBJ1-1
CASSPGRDFPYEQYF	TGTGCCAGCAGCCCGGGCAGGGACTTCCCCTACGAGCAGTACTTC	few	-	TRBV9	TRBJ2-7
CVSSQGYGGTPSNTEAFF	TGTGTCAGCAGCCAAGGTTATGGAGGGACCCCATCGAACACTGAAGCTTTCTTT	-	-	TRBV4-2	TRBJ1-1
CASSLASLSGANVLTF	TGCGCCAGCAGCTTGGCCTCCCTCTCTGGGGCCAACGTCCTGACTTTC	few	-	TRBV5-1	TRBJ2-6
CARTGLAEQYF	TGTGCCCGGACAGGGCTGGCCGAGCAGTACTTC	-	TRBD1	TRBV6-1	TRBJ2-7
CASREVDTQYF	TGTGCCAGCAGGGAGGTAGATACGCAGTATTTT	-	-	TRBV6-1	TRBJ2-3
CASSFETGGVNTGELFF	TGTGCCAGCAGCTTTGAAACAGGGGGCGTCAACACCGGGGAGCTGTTTTTT	-	TRBD1	TRBV13	TRBJ2-2